A selection of T cell receptor beta chains follows, all from one sample in a study of human T cells and chemical hapten exposure. TCRdb analysed the RACE reads with MiXCR anew, one entry per CDR3 protein. The sample contains 350,000 or so distinct CDR3 sequences, approximately 6.3% of which appear only once. The material was whole blood, obtained in connection with sensitization to the hapten diphenylcyclopropenone (DPC). These TCRs come from a woman between 18 and 29 years old with alopecia areata. Some clones in this sample may be carry-over from other donors' samples. Both conserved end residues are part of each CDR3. Each record gives: D gene, clone size, J gene, V gene, CDR3 protein, CDR3 DNA. A D gene is named only where the DNA matches it firmly. Size values are once, few and many counts, or a class for expanded clones, and some rows have none.

D: TRBD1
size: few
J: TRBJ2-1
V: TRBV4-2
CDR3: CASSRQGIASYNEQFF
DNA: TGTGCCAGCAGCAGACAGGGAATTGCCTCCTACAATGAGCAGTTCTTC

D: NA
size: many
J: TRBJ2-7
V: TRBV29-1
CDR3: CSAVGNYEQYF
DNA: TGCAGCGCCGTAGGTAACTACGAGCAGTACTTC

D: NA
size: few
J: TRBJ1-1
V: TRBV7-9
CDR3: CASSSLGQETEAFF
DNA: TGTGCCAGCAGCAGCCTGGGACAAGAGACTGAAGCTTTCTTT

D: TRBD1
size: NA
J: TRBJ2-1
V: TRBV18
CDR3: CASSRQGRHYNEQFF
DNA: TGTGCCAGCTCAAGACAGGGGCGACACTACAATGAGCAGTTCTTC

D: NA
size: many
J: TRBJ2-7
V: TRBV29-1
CDR3: CSVELGESGEQYF
DNA: TGCAGCGTTGAGTTGGGGGAATCGGGCGAGCAGTACTTC

D: NA
size: NA
J: TRBJ2-1
V: TRBV6-1
CDR3: CASSDGMNSYNEQFF
DNA: TGTGCCAGCAGTGATGGGATGAACTCCTACAATGAGCAGTTCTTC

D: NA
size: NA
J: TRBJ1-5
V: TRBV20-1
CDR3: CSARESMWPNQPQHF
DNA: TGCAGTGCTAGAGAATCCATGTGGCCCAATCAGCCCCAGCATTTT

D: TRBD1
size: NA
J: TRBJ2-2
V: TRBV6-1
CDR3: CASETGTANTGELFF
DNA: TGTGCCAGCGAAACCGGGACAGCGAACACCGGGGAGCTGTTTTTT

D: NA
size: few
J: TRBJ1-5
V: TRBV5-5
CDR3: CASSYLRDLNQPQHF
DNA: TGTGCCAGCAGTTACCTCAGGGATTTGAATCAGCCCCAGCATTTT

D: NA
size: NA
J: TRBJ2-1
V: TRBV7-2
CDR3: CASSFRRTNDEQFF
DNA: TGTGCCAGCAGCTTTCGGCGGACCAACGATGAGCAGTTCTTC

D: NA
size: NA
J: TRBJ1-2
V: TRBV9
CDR3: CASSPHETIAYGYTF
DNA: TGTGCCAGCAGCCCCCATGAGACAATTGCATATGGCTACACCTTC

D: NA
size: many
J: TRBJ1-5
V: TRBV4-2
CDR3: CASSQDGQPQHF
DNA: TGTGCCAGCAGCCAAGACGGTCAGCCCCAGCATTTT

D: NA
size: NA
J: TRBJ1-2
V: TRBV12-3/TRBV12-4
CDR3: CASSFSRFGDGYTF
DNA: TGTGCCAGCAGTTTCTCCCGGTTCGGCGATGGCTACACCTTC

D: TRBD1
size: many
J: TRBJ2-6
V: TRBV6-2/TRBV6-3
CDR3: CASSRTDRGLYGANVLTF
DNA: TGTGCCAGCAGTAGAACGGACAGGGGGCTGTATGGGGCCAACGTCCTGACTTTC

D: TRBD1
size: few
J: TRBJ2-7
V: TRBV4-3
CDR3: CASSPGLDRGAREQYF
DNA: TGCGCCAGCAGCCCGGGGTTGGACAGGGGGGCGAGGGAGCAGTACTTC

D: NA
size: NA
J: TRBJ2-4
V: TRBV20-1
CDR3: CSARDPSYRNIQYF
DNA: TGCAGTGCTAGAGATCCCAGCTATAGAAACATTCAGTACTTC

D: TRBD1
size: many
J: TRBJ1-2
V: TRBV6-6
CDR3: CASSYSPGQGYGYTF
DNA: TGTGCCAGCAGTTACTCCCCTGGACAGGGCTATGGCTACACCTTC

D: NA
size: few
J: TRBJ1-5
V: TRBV11-2
CDR3: CASSPGQSIGAQPQHF
DNA: TGTGCCAGCAGCCCCGGACAGTCTATTGGGGCTCAGCCCCAGCATTTT

D: TRBD2
size: few
J: TRBJ2-7
V: TRBV4-3
CDR3: CASSPTLAGSSYEQYF
DNA: TGCGCCAGCAGCCCCACACTAGCGGGGTCCTCCTACGAGCAGTACTTC

D: TRBD2
size: NA
J: TRBJ2-1
V: TRBV6-5
CDR3: CASGWTSGKQFF
DNA: TGTGCCAGCGGGTGGACTAGCGGAAAGCAGTTCTTC

D: NA
size: NA
J: TRBJ1-2
V: TRBV12-3/TRBV12-4
CDR3: CASSSTYNYGYTF
DNA: TGTGCCAGCAGTTCGACGTACAACTATGGCTACACCTTC

D: NA
size: many
J: TRBJ2-7
V: TRBV27
CDR3: CASVERGEGGWDEQYF
DNA: TGTGCCAGCGTCGAAAGGGGAGAGGGGGGTTGGGACGAGCAGTACTTC

D: NA
size: many
J: TRBJ1-6
V: TRBV6-2/TRBV6-3
CDR3: CASSPISGSPLHF
DNA: TGTGCCAGCAGCCCGATATCTGGTTCACCCCTCCACTTT

D: NA
size: NA
J: TRBJ2-1
V: TRBV12-3/TRBV12-4
CDR3: CASSLESGGGYEQFF
DNA: TGTGCCAGCAGTTTAGAGTCGGGGGGCGGGTATGAGCAGTTCTTC

D: NA
size: once
J: TRBJ2-1
V: TRBV6-2/TRBV6-3
CDR3: CASSKQGGTYNEQFF
DNA: TGTGCCAGCAGCAAGCAGGGTGGCACTTACAATGAGCAGTTCTTC

D: TRBD1
size: NA
J: TRBJ1-5
V: TRBV20-1
CDR3: CSAWDRSNQPQHF
DNA: TGCAGTGCTTGGGACAGAAGCAATCAGCCCCAGCATTTT

D: NA
size: few
J: TRBJ2-1
V: TRBV10-3
CDR3: CAISGLRDTNEQFF
DNA: TGTGCCATCTCCGGGTTGCGAGATACAAATGAGCAGTTCTTC